The entry below describes one T cell receptor (beta chain). Antigen: not known. The sample originates from a study of T cell responses to AZD1222 COVID-19 vaccine. Study outcomes and limitations: Baseline seropositives among AZD1222 recipients totaled only five or six. Repertoire sampling happened only post peak T cell response. Unmutated regions of variants are reportedly targeted by nearly half of spike-specific TCRs.

Assay used: immunoSEQ multiplex PCR; TCRdb lists only in-frame clones, some missing. Of 150,000 to 200,000 clones in the sample, about 90% were seen once. Germline V gene data show CDR1 as WNHNN and CDR2 as SYGVQD (reference sequence). V shed 1 base and J shed 5 bases, with 23 bases lying between them. The CDR3 totals 18 residues. This TCR derives from an adult in good health. This chain connects TRBV10-1 to TRBJ2-5; no firm D call. The specimen comprised peripheral blood, sampled on day 0 of AZD1222 vaccination. For the CDR3, the DNA is TGCGCCAGCAGTGAGTTGTCGGCGTCCGCGACCACGAGGGAGACCCAGTACTTC. Its protein is CASSELSASATTRETQYF.